This TCR beta chain was profiled in a study of blood T cell repertoires in COVID-19. Original handling: Amplification with reference gene primers provided the estimates of nucleated cell counts. Assay used: immunoSEQ multiplex PCR; TCRdb lists only in-frame clones, some missing. The D gene and trimming were derived from the DNA, and the V and J assignments and clone size from that table. This table has over 150,000 clones, under 95% appearing once. The germline V gene encodes CDR1 LGHDT and CDR2 YNNKEL (reference sequence). V dropped 1 base and J dropped 7; count of bases not matched to a gene: 6. This CDR3 has 14 residues.

This receptor was identified in a man aged 45-65 years with acute or convalescent COVID-19. The chain is built from TRBV3-1 (or the pseudogene TRBV3-2) and TRBJ1-2; 7 nucleotides match TRBD1. The sequenced sample consisted of peripheral blood. The CDR3 loop is CASSQGRQGGGYTF. As DNA, the CDR3 is TGTGCCAGCAGCCAAGGGAGACAGGGCGGTGGCTACACCTTC.